Listed below are T cell receptor beta chains from one sample, sequenced in a study of T cell responses to AZD1222 COVID-19 vaccine. Generated by immunoSEQ multiplex PCR, the TCRdb table keeps only in-frame clones and is missing some. The sample holds about 120,000 clones; 86% are singletons and the top ten take roughly a sixth. The sample here was peripheral blood, taken 28 days after the second AZD1222 dose. The receptor set was obtained from an adult who received the AZD1222 COVID-19 vaccine. The CDR3 runs from the conserved cysteine through the conserved F or W. The size field is filled for only some rows; it gives once, few, many or a size class.

j_call clone_size v_call cdr3_aa
TRBJ1-6 NA TRBV7-2 CASSLAGTRPLPLHF
TRBJ2-5 NA TRBV6-6 CASRLDRERETQYF
TRBJ2-3 once TRBV6-2/TRBV6-3 CASSLFHRNGDTQYF
TRBJ2-7 few TRBV28 CASRRDSGMEQYF
TRBJ2-7 once TRBV2 CASSEGASGTYEQYF
TRBJ2-1 NA TRBV21-1 CASTEGQGGDNEQFF
TRBJ2-7 once TRBV6-6 CASSLRQGSYEQYF
TRBJ2-2 NA TRBV9 CASSVALIGELFF
TRBJ1-2 NA TRBV7-3 CASSFGPNYGYTF
TRBJ1-1 NA TRBV5-1 CASSWAGQGYDTEAFF
TRBJ2-2 NA TRBV7-8 CASSSQVERLTGELFF
TRBJ2-5 NA TRBV6-5 CASRWGGRPETQYF
TRBJ2-7 NA TRBV18 CASSPPEGPEQYF
TRBJ1-2 NA TRBV27 CASSLTGTGGFYGYTF
TRBJ2-1 NA TRBV18 CASSATPGDGFDEQFF
TRBJ1-2 NA TRBV12-3/TRBV12-4 CASSLKGSGYTF
TRBJ2-1 NA TRBV5-1 CASSLVRRGKYNEQFF
TRBJ1-5 NA TRBV5-6 CASSLGQLDQPQHF
TRBJ1-1 NA TRBV5-1 CASSLGTGMGTEAFF
TRBJ2-2 NA TRBV6-5 CASTKNRNTGELFF
TRBJ1-5 NA TRBV9 CASSGTGGGQPQHF
TRBJ2-7 NA TRBV7-3 CASSPNWQLSTYEQYF
TRBJ1-4 NA TRBV27 CASSLAGGEKLFF
TRBJ1-3 NA TRBV5-1 CASSLLGSDSTGNSGNTIYF
TRBJ2-4 NA TRBV7-2 CASSPMGAGGHIQYF
TRBJ2-5 NA TRBV21-1 CASSPGEGQETQYF
TRBJ1-1 NA TRBV6-5 CASSQGDGTEAFF
TRBJ1-2 NA TRBV6-5 CASIQTGYGYTF
TRBJ2-2 NA TRBV5-5 CASSLSETGELFF
TRBJ2-3 NA TRBV18 CASSPGTVPYSTDTQYF